This T cell receptor beta chain stems from a study of post-analysis software for immune sequencing data. Looking at the study overall: Included courses were relapsing-remitting and secondary progressive multiple sclerosis; progressive-relapsing multiple sclerosis was also included. Overall study results and limits: Multiple sclerosis patients had significantly lower normalized Chao1 diversity than controls. Elevated frequency relative to controls characterized 4 or 5 TRBV segments in patients, TRBV5-6, TRBV5-1 and TRBV20-1 among them. The F measure placed samples prepared in the same batch into strongly shared clusters.

As for this clonotype: Its target is unknown.

The ends were cut back, 4 bases at V and 1 base at J, with 15 bases in the middle. CDR1 is SGHNT and CDR2 is YYREEE in the germline V gene (reference sequence). The CDR3 consists of 16 residues. Presence of unique molecular identifiers characterized the TCR beta cDNA libraries. TCRdb itself ran the PCR reads through MiXCR, one entry per CDR3 protein. The sample lists roughly 870,000 distinct CDR3 sequences; 53% were seen once. The specimen sequenced was blood. This chain joins TRBV5-4 and TRBJ2-4; D is uncertain. The TCR sequence derives from a girl aged 5 to 17 with multiple sclerosis. The CDR3 DNA sequence: TGTGCCAGCAGCGGGGATTCCCATCGGGCCAAAAACATTCAGTACTTC. Residues: CASSGDSHRAKNIQYF.